These 18 T cell receptor beta chains were sequenced from one sample in a study of T cell responses to AZD1222 COVID-19 vaccine. Assay: immunoSEQ multiplex PCR; the TCRdb copy retains only in-frame clones and omits some. The repertoire consists of tens of thousands of clones, with around 90% occurring once and the leading ten covering about a tenth. The input for sequencing was peripheral blood, taken on day 0 of MenACWY control vaccination. These receptor sequences come from an adult in good health.

The chain employs TRBV7-2 and TRBJ1-6, with 9 positions matching TRBD1. CDR3 size: 14 residues. Losses at the gene ends were 4 bases for V and 9 bases for J; bases not matched to a gene: 4. Looked up from germline, CDR1 is SGHTA and CDR2 is FQGNSA. The CDR3 DNA sequence: TGTGCCAGCAGCTACCGGGACAGGGCTTCACCCCTCCACTTT. It is translated as CASSYRDRASPLHF.

The chain carries TRBV29-1 and TRBJ1-4, with D perhaps TRBD1 (6 bases). The CDR3 consists of 15 residues. The V end lost 4 bases, the J end lost 3 bases, and 15 bases lay between the germline ends. Germline CDR1 reads SQVTM; CDR2 reads ANQGSEA. CDR3 in DNA: TGCAGCGTTGGGGCGAACAGGGATTCTAATGAAAAACTGTTTTTT. Its protein product is CSVGANRDSNEKLFF. Complete variable domain (other parts from reference TRBV29-1 and TRBJ1-4): SAVISQKPSRDICQRGTSLTIQCQVDSQVTMMFWYRQQPGQSLTLIATANQGSEATYESGFVIDKFPISRPNLTFSTLTVSNMSPEDSSIYLCSVGANRDSNEKLFFGSGTQLSVL.

The V and J genes are TRBV7-9 and TRBJ2-3; 8 bases agree with TRBD1. The CDR3 totals 14 residues. The V segment lost 5 bases and the J segment 4 bases; nucleotides outside the gene matches: 5. The germline V gene has CDR1 SEHNR and CDR2 FQNEAQ (reference sequence). The CDR3 region is CASSPTGESDTQYF. CDR3 DNA sequence: TGTGCCAGCAGCCCGACAGGGGAGTCAGATACGCAGTATTTT.

The chain is built from TRBV9 and TRBJ2-2, with D possibly matching TRBD1 (5 bases). V was trimmed by 4 bases and J by 1 base, leaving 14 bases between them. The germline CDR1 and CDR2 sequences are SGDLS and YYNGEE. The CDR3 length is 16 residues. The CDR3 coding sequence is TGTGCCAGCAGCCCCATTTTGACAGTGAACACCGGGGAGCTGTTTTTT. Protein: CASSPILTVNTGELFF.

The V call is TRBV5-1, the J call TRBJ1-1; perhaps TRBD1 as D (5 bases). In germline, CDR1 is SGHRS, CDR2 YFSETQ. The CDR3 length is 15 residues. Trimming removed 0 bases from V and 0 bases from J, with 9 bases in between. The CDR3 DNA follows: TGCGCCAGCAGCTTGGGGGCGGGGGTGAACACTGAAGCTTTCTTT. Amino acid sequence: CASSLGAGVNTEAFF.

The chain joins TRBV7-8 to TRBJ2-5, with D possibly being TRBD2 (6 bases). Germline loops: CDR1 SGHVS, CDR2 FQNEAQ. Trimming cost V 5 bases and J 5 bases, with 18 bases left between them. The CDR3 sequence is 15 residues long. The CDR3 DNA is TGTGCCAGCAGCGGTACGGGGTCCCGGGGGGAGACCCAGTACTTC. This codes for CASSGTGSRGETQYF. The whole variable domain, remainder taken from reference TRBV7-8 and TRBJ2-5, is GAGVSQSPRYKVAKRGQDVALRCDPISGHVSLFWYQQALGQGPEFLTYFQNEAQLDKSGLPSDRFFAERPEGSVSTLKIQRTQQEDSAVYLCASSGTGSRGETQYFGPGTRLLVL.

The chain combines TRBV5-1 with TRBJ2-7; TRBD2 is a possible D gene (6 bases). This CDR3 region has 15 residues. Trimming cost V 0 bases and J 2 bases, with 12 bases left between them. Per the germline V gene, CDR1 is SGHRS and CDR2 is YFSETQ. The CDR3 DNA reads TGCGCCAGCAGCTTGGAACGAGGGAGGACCTACGAGCAGTACTTC. It yields the protein CASSLERGRTYEQYF.

This chain uses TRBV2 with TRBJ1-6; the D gene is possibly TRBD1 (5 bases). V lost 7 bases, J lost 7 bases, and 14 bases lay in between. CDR1 is SNHLY and CDR2 is FYNNEI in the germline V gene. The CDR3 sequence is 14 residues long. DNA of the CDR3: TGTGCCAGCAAAGCGGGACGGGAAAATTCACCCCTCCACTTT. Its translation is CASKAGRENSPLHF.

This chain connects TRBV18 to TRBJ2-2, with 7 bases that match TRBD1. Germline V gene sequence: CDR1 KGHSH, CDR2 LQKENI. This CDR3 contains 14 residues. With V trimmed by 6 bases and J by 4 bases, 5 bases remained unmatched. CDR3: CASSPTGPTGELFF. CDR3 DNA: TGTGCCAGCTCGCCGACAGGGCCCACCGGGGAGCTGTTTTTT.

The rearrangement uses TRBV4-2 and TRBJ1-5; tentatively, D is TRBD1 (5 bases). The CDR3 covers 15 residues. Trimming left V 0 bases short and J 3 bases short, with 9 bases between. In germline, CDR1 is LGHNA, CDR2 YNFKEQ. Here the CDR3 reads CASSQEQAANQPQHF. For the CDR3, the DNA is TGTGCCAGCAGCCAAGAACAGGCAGCCAATCAGCCCCAGCATTTT.

V and J are TRBV28 and TRBJ2-3, with D tentatively TRBD2 (5 bases). Trimming took off 6 bases at V and 10 bases at J, with 17 bases between the two ends. The CDR3 totals 13 residues. Germline V gene lookup returns CDR1 MDHEN and CDR2 SYDVKM. The CDR3 protein is CASSLPDYRAQYF. CDR3 in DNA: TGTGCCAGCAGCTTACCCGACTATCGGGCGCAGTATTTT.

The chain couples TRBV6-5 to TRBJ2-3, with D uncertain. V gave up 4 bases and J gave up 1 base, with 3 bases separating them. The CDR3 sequence is 12 residues long. Per the germline V gene, CDR1 is MNHEY and CDR2 is SVGAGI. CDR3 nucleotides: TGTGCCAGCAGTTCAGGCACAGATACGCAGTATTTT. As protein: CASSSGTDTQYF.

This rearrangement joins TRBV5-1 to TRBJ1-6; unclear D gene. The CDR3 loop spans 14 amino acids. V was trimmed by 0 bases and J by 10 bases, leaving 11 bases between them. Germline CDR1 is SGHRS and CDR2 is YFSETQ. This chain's CDR3 is CASSLDSGTSPLHF. The CDR3 bases are TGCGCCAGCAGCTTGGACAGCGGTACGTCACCCCTCCACTTT.

This clone was recorded a few times. CDR3 sequence: CASSYRTRTGEGYTF. In DNA, the CDR3 is TGTGCCAGCAGTTACCGGACGCGAACAGGGGAAGGCTACACCTTC. The V call is TRBV6-5, the J call TRBJ1-2; TRBD1 agrees at 7 bases. V shed 2 bases, J shed 8 bases, and the junction held 11 bases outside the gene matches. Germline V gives CDR1 MNHEY, CDR2 SVGAGI. This CDR3 has 15 residues.

This clone was observed at least ten times. This chain uses TRBV4-2 with TRBJ2-7, with unresolved D. CDR3 length: 13 residues. Germline V lookup: CDR1 LGHNA, CDR2 YNFKEQ. V was trimmed by 1 base and J by 6 bases, leaving 10 bases between them. The CDR3 is CASSQGAMSEQYF. DNA of the CDR3: TGTGCCAGCAGCCAAGGGGCTATGTCCGAGCAGTACTTC.

The V call is TRBV4-1, the J call TRBJ2-1; unclear D gene. The CDR3 has 16 residues. V shed 3 bases and J shed 0 bases, with 12 bases lying between them. The germline CDR1 and CDR2 sequences are MGHRA and YSYEKL. Here the CDR3 reads CASSQIDLVSYNEQFF. DNA of the CDR3: TGCGCCAGCAGCCAGATAGACTTAGTCTCCTACAATGAGCAGTTCTTC.

This chain joins TRBV18 and TRBJ1-2, with 10 bases identical to TRBD1. V shed 2 bases and J 3 bases; nucleotides not matched to a gene: 0. Germline V CDR1 and CDR2: KGHSH, LQKENI. The CDR3 is 14 amino acids. The CDR3, as DNA: TGTGCCAGCTCACCAGGACAGGGGGACTATGGCTACACCTTC. It yields the protein CASSPGQGDYGYTF.

The rearrangement uses TRBV14 and TRBJ1-1; D gene unclear. Per germline, CDR1 SGHDN and CDR2 FVKESK. This CDR3 comprises 13 residues. V lost 2 bases, J lost 1 base, and 5 bases lay in between. The CDR3: CASSQYQNTEAFF. The DNA for the CDR3 is TGTGCCAGCAGCCAATATCAGAACACTGAAGCTTTCTTT.